These 15 T cell receptor beta chains originate from one sample sequenced in a study of T cells in Graves' hyperthyroidism and ophthalmopathy. From RNA transcripts, TCR beta CDR3 regions were amplified. TCR CDR3 regions were first amplified by RT-PCR with HTBI primers. TCRdb redid the calling of the multiplex PCR reads with MiXCR, one entry per CDR3 protein. The repertoire holds under 400,000 distinct CDR3 sequences, with 16% as singletons. The sample was blood. These receptors all stem from a man between 25 and 39 years old with Graves' hyperthyroidism.

In this sample, this clonotype turned up many times. The chain is built from TRBV3-1 and TRBJ2-7; D ambiguous. Germline-derived CDR1 and CDR2 are LGHDT and YNNKEL (reference sequence). Trimming pared 0 bases from V and 5 bases from J, leaving 5 bases between. This CDR3 contains 12 residues. The CDR3 sequence is CASSQDLNEQYF. CDR3 DNA: TGTGCCAGCAGCCAAGACCTGAACGAGCAGTACTTC.

Ten or more counts support this clonotype. The V gene is TRBV12-3 or TRBV12-4, the J gene TRBJ1-5; 7 bases map to TRBD1. V lost 6 bases and J lost 4; bases outside the gene matches: 3. The CDR3 length is 13 residues. The CDR3 DNA follows: TGTGCCAGCAGGACAGGGTTGAATCAGCCCCAGCATTTT. Protein product: CASRTGLNQPQHF.

A note on this clonotype: This may arise from a read error, as a much more abundant clone is one base away. This chain links TRBV28 with TRBJ1-4; D is uncertain. There are 12 residues in the CDR3. Looked up from germline, CDR1 is MDHEN and CDR2 is SYDVKM. The V end was cut by 5 bases, the J end by 12 bases, with 13 bases between. The CDR3 DNA reads as TGTGCCAGCAGTCTCCGGCAGGAAGAACTGTTTTTT. Protein product: CASSLRQEELFF.

This clonotype was seen at least ten times. The chain carries TRBV7-6 and TRBJ1-1; D ambiguous. The CDR3 extends over 13 amino acids. The V end was cut by 3 bases, the J end by 3 bases, with 8 bases between. Germline V gene lookup returns CDR1 SGHVS and CDR2 FNYEAQ. The CDR3 nucleotides are TGTGCCAGCAGCTTTCTACGGGACACTGAAGCTTTCTTT. Translation: CASSFLRDTEAFF. Together with reference TRBV7-6 and TRBJ1-1, the CDR3 gives the full variable domain: GAGVSQSPRYKVTKRGQDVALRCDPISGHVSLYWYRQALGQGPEFLTYFNYEAQQDKSGLPNDRFSAERPEGSISTLTIQRTEQRDSAMYRCASSFLRDTEAFFGQGTRLTVV.

This chain connects TRBV30 to TRBJ1-2, with D perhaps TRBD1 (5 bases). CDR1 and CDR2 from the germline V gene are GTSNPN and SVGIG (reference sequence). CDR3 length: 13 residues. V was cut by 6 bases and J by 3 bases, with 14 bases left in between. The CDR3 DNA reads TGTGCCTGTCACAGGCAGAGTGACTATGGCTACACCTTC. As protein: CACHRQSDYGYTF.

This clonotype has at least ten counts. The CDR3 sequence: CASSYSGTGQETQYF. For the CDR3, the DNA is TGCGCCAGCAGCTACTCCGGGACAGGCCAAGAGACCCAGTACTTC. The rearrangement links TRBV5-1 to TRBJ2-5, with TRBD1 identical over 8 bases. V lost 3 bases and J lost 1; bases outside the gene matches: 5. Germline V gives CDR1 SGHRS, CDR2 YFSETQ. The CDR3 totals 15 residues.

The V gene is TRBV20-1, the J gene TRBJ2-3; possibly TRBD2 for D (5 bases). Germline assignment: CDR1 DFQATT and CDR2 SNEGSKA (reference sequence). CDR3 length: 12 amino acids. Trimming shortened V by 1 base and J by 6 bases, and 8 bases separated the two germline ends. CDR3 nucleotide sequence: TGCAGTGCTAGAGTTTCGGGGGATACGCAGTATTTT. Encoded protein: CSARVSGDTQYF.

This clonotype was found many times. The V and J genes are TRBV5-1 and TRBJ2-3, with D perhaps TRBD1 (5 bases). In germline, CDR1 is SGHRS, CDR2 YFSETQ. The CDR3 has 15 amino acids. The V end was cut by 2 bases, the J end by 3 bases, with 13 bases between. The CDR3 loop reads CASSLIQVDTDTQYF. CDR3 sequence (DNA): TGCGCCAGCAGCTTAATACAGGTTGATACAGATACGCAGTATTTT.

This clonotype was observed many times. The chain joins TRBV20-1 to TRBJ2-1; D is uncertain. There are 16 residues in the CDR3. Germline CDR1 is DFQATT and CDR2 is SNEGSKA (reference sequence). Trimming left V 1 base short and J 8 bases short, with 21 bases between. The CDR3 loop reads CSARAVGNGIRDEQFF. CDR3 coding DNA: TGCAGTGCTAGAGCCGTGGGGAATGGGATTCGCGATGAGCAGTTCTTC.

This clonotype was seen ten or more times. The V call is TRBV30, the J call TRBJ1-2; the D gene is possibly TRBD1 (5 bases). V shed 1 base and J shed 4 bases, with 10 bases lying between them. This CDR3 region has 13 residues. CDR1 GTSNPN and CDR2 SVGIG come from the germline V gene (reference sequence). The CDR3 region has the DNA TGTGCCTGGAGTGAGGACATCCTCTATGGCTACACCTTC. Translated: CAWSEDILYGYTF.

This chain links TRBV28 with TRBJ2-1, with 12 positions matching TRBD2. Germline CDR1 and CDR2: MDHEN and SYDVKM. The CDR3 loop spans 18 amino acids. The V gene end was trimmed by 6 bases and the J gene end by 0 bases; junction bases not matched to a gene: 9. DNA for the CDR3: TGTGCCAGCAGCCGGCGCGGACTAGCGGGACTCTCCTACAATGAGCAGTTCTTC. Its protein is CASSRRGLAGLSYNEQFF.

A few counts support this clonotype. The chain links TRBV6-1 to TRBJ2-7; D not certain. The V end lost 0 bases, the J end lost 7 bases, and 16 bases lay between the germline ends. The CDR3 spans 15 residues. Germline assignment: CDR1 MNHNS and CDR2 SASEGT. As DNA, the CDR3 is TGTGCCAGCAGTGAAGCACCAGACCCAACGAGGGAGCAGTACTTC. Its translation is CASSEAPDPTREQYF.

This clonotype was seen only a few times. The V call is TRBV19, the J call TRBJ2-1; TRBD2 aligns across 7 bases. V shed 4 bases, J shed 0 bases, and the junction held 3 bases outside the gene matches. The CDR3 totals 15 residues. CDR1 is LNHDA and CDR2 is SQIVND in the germline V gene (reference sequence). The CDR3 nucleotides are TGTGCCAGTAGTACGACTAGCAGCTCCTACAATGAGCAGTTCTTC. Amino acid sequence: CASSTTSSSYNEQFF.

This clonotype was counted only a few times. The CDR3 DNA is TGTGCCAGCAGCTTAGGGGTCAGGGCCGGTTTGGGTACGCAGTATTTT. Translated, it gives CASSLGVRAGLGTQYF. The chain has TRBV7-9 and TRBJ2-3, with a weak D call TRBD1 (5 bases). V was cut by 1 base and J by 8 bases, with 19 bases left in between. Germline values: CDR1 SEHNR, CDR2 FQNEAQ (reference sequence). The CDR3 covers 16 residues.

This clonotype has a handful of counts. Sequence at one end of the junction differs from germline and may be a read error. This rearrangement joins TRBV11-1 to TRBJ2-7; 9 positions match TRBD1. The CDR3 has 14 residues. Germline V gene data show CDR1 as SGHAT and CDR2 as FQDESV (reference sequence). CDR3 DNA: TGTGTCAGCAGCTTAAGGGACAGGGCCTACGAGCAGTACTTC. This codes for CVSSLRDRAYEQYF.